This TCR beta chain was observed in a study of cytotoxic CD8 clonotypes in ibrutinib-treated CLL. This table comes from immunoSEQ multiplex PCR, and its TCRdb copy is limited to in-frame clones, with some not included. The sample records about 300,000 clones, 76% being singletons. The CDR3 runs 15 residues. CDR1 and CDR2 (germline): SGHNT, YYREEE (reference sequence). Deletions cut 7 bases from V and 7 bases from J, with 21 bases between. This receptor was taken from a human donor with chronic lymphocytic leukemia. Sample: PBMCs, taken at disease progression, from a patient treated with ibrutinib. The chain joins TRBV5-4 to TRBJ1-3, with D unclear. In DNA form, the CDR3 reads TGTGCCAGCTCCCTGGAGCCGGGGTTGGTGAACACCATATATTTT. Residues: CASSLEPGLVNTIYF.